The T cell receptor (beta chain) under discussion was sequenced for a study of cytomegalovirus exposure and HLA in healthy donors. Points from the study as a whole: For cytomegalovirus status, the classifier reportedly gave diagnoses with high specificity and sensitivity. Researchers counted around 150 TCR beta chains as cytomegalovirus-associated.

Healthy bone marrow donors formed the donor group. Details on this clone: The antigen remains undetermined.

Primers included in the PCR were 60 Vbeta and 13 Jbeta primers. Here immunoSEQ multiplex PCR was the method, and the copy in TCRdb shows in-frame clones only, minus some. The data show some 70,000 clones, and the top ten clones hold 7.5% to 8%. V lost 2 bases and J 0 bases, leaving 6 bases between the germline ends. Looked up from germline, CDR1 is SGHRS and CDR2 is YFSETQ. CDR3 length: 14 amino acids. What was sequenced was PBMCs. This clonotype was sampled from a female donor in good health and CMV-seropositive. The V call is TRBV5-1, the J call TRBJ2-1; a possible D gene is TRBD2 (5 bases). The CDR3 here is CASSLGGSYNEQFF. The CDR3 region has the DNA TGCGCCAGCAGCTTAGGAGGCTCCTACAATGAGCAGTTCTTC.